This T cell receptor beta chain was identified during a study of OX40 agonist ivuxolimab in advanced cancers. Clones were read by immunoSEQ multiplex PCR, and TCRdb kept only the in-frame ones, dropping some. Of 85,000 to 100,000 clones listed, over 85% are singletons. The CDR3 consists of 13 residues. Germline values: CDR1 SGHTA, CDR2 FQGNSA. Trimming took off 6 bases at V and 1 base at J, with 7 bases between the two ends. The genes are TRBV7-2 and TRBJ1-5; D not resolved. Source: CD4+ or CD8+ T cells sorted from blood, taken in a trial of the OX40 agonist ivuxolimab. The source of this sequence is an adult with an advanced solid tumor such as melanoma, head and neck, liver or kidney cancer. The CDR3 spells CASSLPSNQPQHF. As DNA, the CDR3 is TGTGCCAGCAGTCTTCCAAGCAATCAGCCCCAGCATTTT.